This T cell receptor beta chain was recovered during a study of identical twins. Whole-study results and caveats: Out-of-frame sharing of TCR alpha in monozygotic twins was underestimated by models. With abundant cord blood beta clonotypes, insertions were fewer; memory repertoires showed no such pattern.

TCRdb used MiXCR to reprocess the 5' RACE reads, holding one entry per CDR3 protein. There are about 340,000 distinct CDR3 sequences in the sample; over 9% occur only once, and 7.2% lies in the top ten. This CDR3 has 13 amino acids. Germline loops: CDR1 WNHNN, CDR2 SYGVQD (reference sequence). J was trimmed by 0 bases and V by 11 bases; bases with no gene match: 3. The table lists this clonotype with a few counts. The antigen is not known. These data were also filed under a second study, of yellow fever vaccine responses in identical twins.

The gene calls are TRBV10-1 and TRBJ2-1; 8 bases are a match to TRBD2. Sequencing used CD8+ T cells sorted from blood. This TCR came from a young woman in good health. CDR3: CAGGGSSYNEQFF. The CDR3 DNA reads TGCGCCGGCGGGGGGAGCTCCTACAATGAGCAGTTCTTC.